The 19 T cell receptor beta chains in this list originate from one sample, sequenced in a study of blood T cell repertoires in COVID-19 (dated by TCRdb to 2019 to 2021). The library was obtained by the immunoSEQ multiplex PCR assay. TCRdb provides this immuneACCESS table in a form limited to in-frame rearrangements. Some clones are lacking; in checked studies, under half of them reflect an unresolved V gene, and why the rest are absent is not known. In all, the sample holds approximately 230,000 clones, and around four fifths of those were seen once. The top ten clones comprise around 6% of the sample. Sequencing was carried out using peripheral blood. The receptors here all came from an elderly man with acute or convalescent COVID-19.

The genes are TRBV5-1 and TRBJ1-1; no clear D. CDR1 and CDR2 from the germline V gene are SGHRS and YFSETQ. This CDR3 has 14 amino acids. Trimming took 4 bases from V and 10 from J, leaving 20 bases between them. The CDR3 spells CASSPEMEGSRAFF. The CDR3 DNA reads TGCGCCAGCAGCCCGGAAATGGAAGGTAGCCGAGCTTTCTTT.

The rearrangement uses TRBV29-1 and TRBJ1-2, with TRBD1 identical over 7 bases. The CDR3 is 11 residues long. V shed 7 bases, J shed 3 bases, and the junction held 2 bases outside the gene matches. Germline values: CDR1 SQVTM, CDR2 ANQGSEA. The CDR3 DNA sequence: TGCAGCGCCGGACAGGACTATGGCTACACCTTC. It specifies CSAGQDYGYTF.

The CDR3 sequence is CASSPDSANTGELFF. The CDR3 DNA reads TGCGCCAGCAGTCCTGACAGTGCGAACACCGGGGAGCTGTTTTTT. The chain joins TRBV5-1 to TRBJ2-2, with D possibly being TRBD1 (5 bases). Looked up from germline, CDR1 is SGHRS and CDR2 is YFSETQ. With 5 bases removed from V and 0 bases from J, the gap between germline ends came to 11 bases. This CDR3 comprises 15 residues.

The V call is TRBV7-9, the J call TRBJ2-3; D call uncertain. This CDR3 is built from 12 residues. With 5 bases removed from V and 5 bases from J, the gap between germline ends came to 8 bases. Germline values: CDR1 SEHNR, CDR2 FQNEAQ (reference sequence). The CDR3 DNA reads TGTGCCAGCAGCCCGCGAGGAGATACGCAGTATTTT. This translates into CASSPRGDTQYF.

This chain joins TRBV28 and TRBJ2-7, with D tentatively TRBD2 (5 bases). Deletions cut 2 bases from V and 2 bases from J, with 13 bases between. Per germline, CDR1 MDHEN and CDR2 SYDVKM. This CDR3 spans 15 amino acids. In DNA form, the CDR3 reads TGTGCCAGCAGTTTACTTTCCACGGGGACCTACGAGCAGTACTTC. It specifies CASSLLSTGTYEQYF. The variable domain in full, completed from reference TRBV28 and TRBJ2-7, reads DVKVTQSSRYLVKRTGEKVFLECVQDMDHENMFWYRQDPGLGLRLIYFSYDVKMKEKGDIPEGYSVSREKKERFSLILESASTNQTSMYLCASSLLSTGTYEQYFGPGTRLTVT.

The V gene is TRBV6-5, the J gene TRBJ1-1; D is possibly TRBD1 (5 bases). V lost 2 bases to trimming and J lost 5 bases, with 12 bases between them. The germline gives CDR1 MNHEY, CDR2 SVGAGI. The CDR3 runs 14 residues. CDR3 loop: CASSYGGGRTEAFF. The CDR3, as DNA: TGTGCCAGCAGTTACGGCGGGGGTCGAACTGAAGCTTTCTTT.

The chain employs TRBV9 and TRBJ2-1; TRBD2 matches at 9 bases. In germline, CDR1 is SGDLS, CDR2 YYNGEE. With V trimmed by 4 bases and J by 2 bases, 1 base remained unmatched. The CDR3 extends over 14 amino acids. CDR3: CASSPSGTYNEQFF. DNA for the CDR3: TGTGCCAGCAGCCCTAGCGGGACCTACAATGAGCAGTTCTTC.

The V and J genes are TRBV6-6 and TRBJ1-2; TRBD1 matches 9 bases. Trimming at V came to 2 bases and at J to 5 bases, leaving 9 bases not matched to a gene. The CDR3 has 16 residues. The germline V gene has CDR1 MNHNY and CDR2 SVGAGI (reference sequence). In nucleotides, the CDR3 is TGTGCCAGCAGTTACCCCAGGACAGGGGAAGGGTATGGCTACACCTTC. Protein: CASSYPRTGEGYGYTF.

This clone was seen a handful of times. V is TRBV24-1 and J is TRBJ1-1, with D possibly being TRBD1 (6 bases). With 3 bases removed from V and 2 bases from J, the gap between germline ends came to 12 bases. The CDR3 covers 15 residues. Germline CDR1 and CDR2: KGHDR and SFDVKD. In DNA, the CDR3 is TGTGCCACCAGTGATGCAGGGGCCCCTAACACTGAAGCTTTCTTT. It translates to CATSDAGAPNTEAFF.

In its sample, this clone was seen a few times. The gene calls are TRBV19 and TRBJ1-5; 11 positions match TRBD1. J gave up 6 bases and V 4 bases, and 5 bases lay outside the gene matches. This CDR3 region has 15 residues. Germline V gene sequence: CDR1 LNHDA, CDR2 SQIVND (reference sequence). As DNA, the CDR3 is TGTGCCAGTAGTACGGACAGGGGGCGAAGTCAGCCCCAGCATTTT. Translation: CASSTDRGRSQPQHF.

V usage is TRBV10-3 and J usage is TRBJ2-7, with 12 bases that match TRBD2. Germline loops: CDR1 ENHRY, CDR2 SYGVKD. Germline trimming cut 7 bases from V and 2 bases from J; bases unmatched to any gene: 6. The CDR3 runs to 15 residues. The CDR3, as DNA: TGTGCCATCAATAGACTAGCGGGGGCAACCTACGAGCAGTACTTC. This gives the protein CAINRLAGATYEQYF.

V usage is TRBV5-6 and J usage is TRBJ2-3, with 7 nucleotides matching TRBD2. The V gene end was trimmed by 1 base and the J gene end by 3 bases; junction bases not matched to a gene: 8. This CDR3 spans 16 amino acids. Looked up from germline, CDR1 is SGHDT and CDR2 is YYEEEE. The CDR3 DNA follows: TGTGCCAGCAGCTTGCTTGGTCTAGCGGCAACAGATACGCAGTATTTT. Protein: CASSLLGLAATDTQYF. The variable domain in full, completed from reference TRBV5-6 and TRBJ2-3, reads DAGVTQSPTHLIKTRGQQVTLRCSPKSGHDTVSWYQQALGQGPQFIFQYYEEEERQRGNFPDRFSGHQFPNYSSELNVNALLLGDSALYLCASSLLGLAATDTQYFGPGTRLTVL.

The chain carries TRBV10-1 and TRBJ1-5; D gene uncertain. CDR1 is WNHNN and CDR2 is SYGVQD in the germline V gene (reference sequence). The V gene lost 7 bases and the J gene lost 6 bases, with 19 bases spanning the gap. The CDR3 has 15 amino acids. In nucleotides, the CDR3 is TGCGCCAGCAAGTTCTGGACGGACTTGGGTCAGCCCCAGCATTTT. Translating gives CASKFWTDLGQPQHF.

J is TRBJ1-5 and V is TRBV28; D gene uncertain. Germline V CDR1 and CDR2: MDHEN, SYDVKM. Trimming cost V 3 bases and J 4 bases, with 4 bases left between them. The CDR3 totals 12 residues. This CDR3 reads CASSFINQPQHF. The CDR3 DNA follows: TGTGCCAGCAGTTTTATAAATCAGCCCCAGCATTTT.

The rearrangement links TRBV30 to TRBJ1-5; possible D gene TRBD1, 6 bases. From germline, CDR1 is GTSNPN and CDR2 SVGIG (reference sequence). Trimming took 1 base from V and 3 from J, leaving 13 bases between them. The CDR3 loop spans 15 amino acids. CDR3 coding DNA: TGTGCCTGGAGTGGGAGAGACAGGACCAATCAGCCCCAGCATTTT. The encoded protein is CAWSGRDRTNQPQHF.

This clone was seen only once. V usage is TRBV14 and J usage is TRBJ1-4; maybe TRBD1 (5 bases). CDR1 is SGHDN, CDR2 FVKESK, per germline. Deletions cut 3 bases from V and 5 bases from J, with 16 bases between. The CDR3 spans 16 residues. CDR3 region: CASSQRTGLSNEKLFF. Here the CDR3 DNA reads TGTGCCAGCAGCCAGAGAACGGGACTGTCGAATGAAAAACTGTTTTTT.

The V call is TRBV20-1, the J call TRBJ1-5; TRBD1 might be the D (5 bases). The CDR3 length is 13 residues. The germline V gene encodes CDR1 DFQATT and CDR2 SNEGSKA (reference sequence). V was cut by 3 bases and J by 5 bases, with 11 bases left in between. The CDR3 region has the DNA TGCAGTGCTAGTGGGCAGGGCGATCAGCCCCAGCATTTT. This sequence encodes CSASGQGDQPQHF.

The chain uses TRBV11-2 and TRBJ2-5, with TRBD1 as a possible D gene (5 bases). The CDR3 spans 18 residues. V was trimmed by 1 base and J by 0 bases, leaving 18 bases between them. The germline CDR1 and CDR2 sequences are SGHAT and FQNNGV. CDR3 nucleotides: TGTGCCAGCAGCTTAGGCGATCCCAGGGAAAGCTACCAAGAGACCCAGTACTTC. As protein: CASSLGDPRESYQETQYF.

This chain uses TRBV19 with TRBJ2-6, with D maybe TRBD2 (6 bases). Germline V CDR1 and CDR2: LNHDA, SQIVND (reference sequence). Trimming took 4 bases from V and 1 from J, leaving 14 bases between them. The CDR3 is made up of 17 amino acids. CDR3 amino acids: CASSRVQAGSGANVLTF. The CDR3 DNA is TGTGCCAGTAGTAGAGTGCAGGCGGGATCTGGGGCCAACGTCCTGACTTTC.